This record covers a single T cell receptor beta chain. Its antigen is unidentified. This entry belongs to a study of CXCR4 blockade with PD-1 therapy in pancreatic cancer. Study results and caveats: Convergent selection by common tumor antigens was suggested by nucleotide rearrangement counts.

V shed 5 bases and J 1 base; nucleotides not matched to a gene: 7. Germline lookup yields CDR1 SGHVT and CDR2 SQSDAQ. The CDR3 contains 17 residues. Sequenced by immunoSEQ multiplex PCR; TCRdb stores in-frame clones only, minus some. The table shows thousands of clones, with around 60% occurring only once. The source material was tumor tissue. The source is a human donor with pancreatic ductal adenocarcinoma. The chain combines TRBV7-4 with TRBJ2-6; TRBD1 matches 8 bases. CDR3 sequence (DNA): TGTGCCAGCAGCCCCCAGGGACAGGCTTCTGGGGCCAACGTCCTGACTTTC. Residues: CASSPQGQASGANVLTF.